This TCR beta chain comes out of a study of technical replicates of blood from a handful of donors. TCRdb's copy holds only in-frame clones and misses some; the assay was immunoSEQ multiplex PCR. In the table there are around 100,000 clones, 96% of which are singletons. The J segment lost 2 bases and the V segment lost 5 bases, leaving 7 bases of the junction unmatched. CDR1 is MGHRA, CDR2 YSYEKL, per germline. CDR3 size: 15 residues. This TCR derives from a human donor in good health. The sequencing sample was made of T cells isolated from PBMCs. V and J are TRBV4-1 and TRBJ2-7; 9 positions match TRBD1. CDR3 sequence reads: CASSYPGQGTYEQYF. The DNA for the CDR3 is TGCGCCAGCAGCTATCCGGGACAGGGAACCTACGAGCAGTACTTC.